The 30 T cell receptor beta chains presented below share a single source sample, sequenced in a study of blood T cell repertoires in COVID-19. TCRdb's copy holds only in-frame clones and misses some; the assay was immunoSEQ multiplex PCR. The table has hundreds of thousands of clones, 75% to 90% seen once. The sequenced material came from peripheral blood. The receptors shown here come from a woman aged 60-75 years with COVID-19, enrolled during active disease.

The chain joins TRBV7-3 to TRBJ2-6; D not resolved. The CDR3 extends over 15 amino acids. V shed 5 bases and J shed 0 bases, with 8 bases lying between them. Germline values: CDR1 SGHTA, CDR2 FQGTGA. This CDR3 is CASSPTLSGANVLTF. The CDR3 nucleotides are TGTGCCAGCAGCCCTACCCTCTCTGGGGCCAACGTCCTGACTTTC.

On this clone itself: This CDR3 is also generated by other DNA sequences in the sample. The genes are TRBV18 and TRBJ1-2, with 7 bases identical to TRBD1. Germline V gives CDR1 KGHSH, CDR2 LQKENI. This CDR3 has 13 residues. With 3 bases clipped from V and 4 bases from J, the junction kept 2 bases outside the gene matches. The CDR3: CASSPTGTYGYTF. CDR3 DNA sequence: TGTGCCAGCTCACCGACAGGGACCTATGGCTACACCTTC. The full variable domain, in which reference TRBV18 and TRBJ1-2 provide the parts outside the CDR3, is NAGVMQNPRHLVRRRGQEARLRCSPMKGHSHVYWYRQLPEEGLKFMVYLQKENIIDESGMPKERFSAEFPKEGPSILRIQQVVRGDSAAYFCASSPTGTYGYTFGSGTRLTVV.

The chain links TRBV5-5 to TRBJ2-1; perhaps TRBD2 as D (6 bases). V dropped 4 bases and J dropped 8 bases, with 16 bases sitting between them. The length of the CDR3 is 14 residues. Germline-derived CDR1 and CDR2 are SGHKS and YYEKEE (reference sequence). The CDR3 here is CASSPGPGGDEQFF. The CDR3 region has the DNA TGTGCCAGCAGCCCGGGCCCAGGAGGGGATGAGCAGTTCTTC.

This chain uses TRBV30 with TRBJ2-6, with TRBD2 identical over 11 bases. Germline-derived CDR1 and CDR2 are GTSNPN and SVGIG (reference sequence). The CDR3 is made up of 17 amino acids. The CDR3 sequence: CAGAAASGGSGANVLTF. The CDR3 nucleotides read TGTGCGGGAGCGGCTGCTAGCGGGGGGTCTGGGGCCAACGTCCTGACTTTC.

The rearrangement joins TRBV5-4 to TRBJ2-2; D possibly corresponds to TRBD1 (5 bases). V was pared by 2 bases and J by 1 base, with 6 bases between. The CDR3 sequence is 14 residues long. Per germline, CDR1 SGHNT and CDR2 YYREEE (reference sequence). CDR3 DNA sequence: TGTGCCAGCAGCTTTACAGGGAACACCGGGGAGCTGTTTTTT. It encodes CASSFTGNTGELFF.

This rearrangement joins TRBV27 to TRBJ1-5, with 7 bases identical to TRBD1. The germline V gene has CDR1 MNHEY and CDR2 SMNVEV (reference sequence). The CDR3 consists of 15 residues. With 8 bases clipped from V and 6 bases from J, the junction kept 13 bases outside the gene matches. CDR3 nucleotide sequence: TGTGCCAGCGGACCAGAAACAGGGGCGGGTCAGCCCCAGCATTTT. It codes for CASGPETGAGQPQHF.

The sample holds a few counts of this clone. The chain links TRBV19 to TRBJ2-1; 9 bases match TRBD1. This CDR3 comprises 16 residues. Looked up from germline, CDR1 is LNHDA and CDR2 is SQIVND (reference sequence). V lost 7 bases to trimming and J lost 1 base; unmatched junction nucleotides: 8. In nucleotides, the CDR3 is TGTGCCAGTAAACCGGGACAGGGAACTTCCTACAATGAGCAGTTCTTC. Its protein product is CASKPGQGTSYNEQFF. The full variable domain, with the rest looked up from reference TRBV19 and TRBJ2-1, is DGGITQSPKYLFRKEGQNVTLSCEQNLNHDAMYWYRQDPGQGLRLIYYSQIVNDFQKGDIAEGYSVSREKKESFPLTVTSAQKNPTAFYLCASKPGQGTSYNEQFFGPGTRLTVL.

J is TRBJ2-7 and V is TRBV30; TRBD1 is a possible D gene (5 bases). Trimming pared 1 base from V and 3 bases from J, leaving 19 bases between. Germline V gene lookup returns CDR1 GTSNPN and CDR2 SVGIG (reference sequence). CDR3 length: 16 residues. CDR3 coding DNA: TGTGCCTGGAGTGCCTTGACAGCCAAGGGGCACTACGAGCAGTACTTC. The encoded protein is CAWSALTAKGHYEQYF. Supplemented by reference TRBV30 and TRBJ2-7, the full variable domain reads SQTIHQWPATLVQPVGSPLSLECTVEGTSNPNLYWYRQAAGRGLQLLFYSVGIGQISSEVPQNLSASRPQDRQFILSSKKLLLSDSGFYLCAWSALTAKGHYEQYFGPGTRLTVT.

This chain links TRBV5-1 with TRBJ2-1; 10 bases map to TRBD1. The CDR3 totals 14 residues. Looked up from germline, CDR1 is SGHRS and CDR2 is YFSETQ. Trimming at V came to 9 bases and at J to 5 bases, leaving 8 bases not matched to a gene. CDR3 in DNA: TGCGCCACTACGACAGGGGGCGCCGACAATGAGCAGTTCTTC. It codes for CATTTGGADNEQFF.

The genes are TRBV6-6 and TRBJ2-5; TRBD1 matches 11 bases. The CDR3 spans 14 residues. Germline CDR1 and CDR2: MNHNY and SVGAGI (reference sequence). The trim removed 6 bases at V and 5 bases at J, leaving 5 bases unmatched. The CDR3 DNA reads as TGTGCCAGCAGAGGGACAGGGGGTACGGAGACCCAGTACTTC. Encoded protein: CASRGTGGTETQYF.

The CDR3 DNA sequence: TGTGCCAGCAGCTTATGGGACAGGGGCCTTAATTCACCCCTCCACTTT. Translated, it gives CASSLWDRGLNSPLHF. This chain uses TRBV7-2 with TRBJ1-6; TRBD1 aligns across 10 bases. V shed 2 bases, J shed 6 bases, and the junction held 4 bases outside the gene matches. CDR3 size: 16 residues. The germline V gene has CDR1 SGHTA and CDR2 FQGNSA.

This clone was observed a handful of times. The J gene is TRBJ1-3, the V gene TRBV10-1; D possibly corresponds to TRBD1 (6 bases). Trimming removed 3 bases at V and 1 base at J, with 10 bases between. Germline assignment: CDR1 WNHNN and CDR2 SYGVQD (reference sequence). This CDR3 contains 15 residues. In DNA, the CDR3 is TGCGCCAGCAGTGAAGGACAGATTTCTGGAAACACCATATATTTT. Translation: CASSEGQISGNTIYF.

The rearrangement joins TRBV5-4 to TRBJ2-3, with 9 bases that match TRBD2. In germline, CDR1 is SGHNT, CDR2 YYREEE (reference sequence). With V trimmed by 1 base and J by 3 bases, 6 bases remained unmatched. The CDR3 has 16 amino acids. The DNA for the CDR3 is TGTGCCAGCAGCTTGCGCAGCGGGGGGCCGACAGATACGCAGTATTTT. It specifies CASSLRSGGPTDTQYF.

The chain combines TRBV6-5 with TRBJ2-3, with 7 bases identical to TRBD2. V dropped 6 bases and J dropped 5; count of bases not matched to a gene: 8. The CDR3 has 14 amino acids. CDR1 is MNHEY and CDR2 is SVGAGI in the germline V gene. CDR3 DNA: TGTGCCAGCAGCCGCCGGGGGGTGGTAGATACGCAGTATTTT. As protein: CASSRRGVVDTQYF.

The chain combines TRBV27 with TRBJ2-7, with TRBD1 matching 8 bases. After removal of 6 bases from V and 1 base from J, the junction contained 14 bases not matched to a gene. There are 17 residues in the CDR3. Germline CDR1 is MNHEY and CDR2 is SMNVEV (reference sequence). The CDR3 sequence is CASSPIGTGLVSYEQYF. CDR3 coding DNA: TGTGCCAGCAGCCCAATAGGGACAGGACTTGTTTCCTACGAGCAGTACTTC.

The CDR3 protein is CASSPSTGWGNTIYF. The CDR3 DNA reads TGTGCCAGCAGCCCTTCGACCGGGTGGGGAAACACCATATATTTT. The chain is built from TRBV5-6 and TRBJ1-3; D call uncertain. V gave up 4 bases and J gave up 4 bases, with 15 bases separating them. CDR1 is SGHDT, CDR2 YYEEEE, per germline. CDR3 size: 15 residues.

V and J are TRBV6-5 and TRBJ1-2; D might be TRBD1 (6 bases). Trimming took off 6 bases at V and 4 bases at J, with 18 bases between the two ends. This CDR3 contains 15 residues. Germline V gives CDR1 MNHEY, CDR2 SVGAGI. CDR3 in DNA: TGTGCCAGCAGCCCCGACCTCCTAGGGGGCTATGGCTACACCTTC. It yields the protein CASSPDLLGGYGYTF.

CDR3 in DNA: TGTGCCAGCAGCGCCGGACAGGGAAACACCATATATTTT. It translates to CASSAGQGNTIYF. The V call is TRBV9, the J call TRBJ1-3; a possible D gene is TRBD1 (6 bases). CDR1 and CDR2 from the germline V gene are SGDLS and YYNGEE. The CDR3 runs to 13 residues. Between the trimmed V and J ends, which lost 3 bases and 4 bases, there was a span of 8 bases.

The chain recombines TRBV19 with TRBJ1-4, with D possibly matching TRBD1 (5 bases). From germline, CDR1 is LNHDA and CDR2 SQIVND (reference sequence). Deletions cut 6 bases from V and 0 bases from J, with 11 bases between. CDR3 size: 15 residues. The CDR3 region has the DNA TGTGCCAGTAGGAGCGGGGGGGCAACTAATGAAAAACTGTTTTTT. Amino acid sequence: CASRSGGATNEKLFF.

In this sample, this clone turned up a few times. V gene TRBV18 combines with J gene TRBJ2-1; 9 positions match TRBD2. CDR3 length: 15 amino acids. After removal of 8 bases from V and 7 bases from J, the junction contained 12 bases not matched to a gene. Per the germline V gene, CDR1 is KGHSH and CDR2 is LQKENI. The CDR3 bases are TGTGCCAGCGCGGGACTAGCCCAGCTCGGAAATGAGCAGTTCTTC. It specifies CASAGLAQLGNEQFF.

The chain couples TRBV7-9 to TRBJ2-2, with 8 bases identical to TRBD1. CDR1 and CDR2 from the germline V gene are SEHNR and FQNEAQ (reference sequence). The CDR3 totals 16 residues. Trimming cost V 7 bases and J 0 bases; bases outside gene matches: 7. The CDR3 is CASTPGGVANTGELFF. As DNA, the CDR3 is TGTGCCAGCACCCCAGGGGGCGTAGCGAACACCGGGGAGCTGTTTTTT.

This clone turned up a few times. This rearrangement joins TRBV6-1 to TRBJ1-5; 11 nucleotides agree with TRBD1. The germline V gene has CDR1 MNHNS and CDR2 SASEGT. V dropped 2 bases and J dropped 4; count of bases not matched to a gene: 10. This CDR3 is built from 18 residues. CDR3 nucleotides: TGTGCCAGCAGTGAACGGATAAGGACAGGGGGCTTGAATCAGCCCCAGCATTTT. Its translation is CASSERIRTGGLNQPQHF.

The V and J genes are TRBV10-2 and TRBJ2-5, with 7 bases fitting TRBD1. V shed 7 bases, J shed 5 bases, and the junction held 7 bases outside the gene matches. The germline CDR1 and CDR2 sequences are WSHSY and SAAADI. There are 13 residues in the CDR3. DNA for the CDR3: TGCGCCAGCAATTTGCGACAGGGCGAGACCCAGTACTTC. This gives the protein CASNLRQGETQYF.

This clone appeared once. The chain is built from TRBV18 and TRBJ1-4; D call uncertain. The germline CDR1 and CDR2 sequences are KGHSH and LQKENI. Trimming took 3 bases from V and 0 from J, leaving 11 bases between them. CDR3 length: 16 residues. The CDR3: CASSPSVGATNEKLFF. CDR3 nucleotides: TGTGCCAGCTCACCTTCCGTTGGAGCAACTAATGAAAAACTGTTTTTT.

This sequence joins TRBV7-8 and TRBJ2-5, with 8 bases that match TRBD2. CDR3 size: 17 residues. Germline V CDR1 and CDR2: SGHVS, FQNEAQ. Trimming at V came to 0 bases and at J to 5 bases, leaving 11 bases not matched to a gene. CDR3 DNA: TGTGCCAGCAGCTTAGCGAGGCTAGCGGGCGGCGGGGAGACCCAGTACTTC. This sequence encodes CASSLARLAGGGETQYF.

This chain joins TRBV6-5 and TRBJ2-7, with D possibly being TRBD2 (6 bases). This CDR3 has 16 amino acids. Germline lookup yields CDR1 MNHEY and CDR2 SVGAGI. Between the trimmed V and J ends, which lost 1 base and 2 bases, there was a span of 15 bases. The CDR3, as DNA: TGTGCCAGCAGTTACTATCAGGGACGGACTACCTACGAGCAGTACTTC. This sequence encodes CASSYYQGRTTYEQYF.

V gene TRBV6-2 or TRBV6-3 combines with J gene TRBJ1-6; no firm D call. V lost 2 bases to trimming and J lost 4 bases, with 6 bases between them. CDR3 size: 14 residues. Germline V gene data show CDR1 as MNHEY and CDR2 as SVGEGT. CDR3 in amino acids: CASSYDRYNSPLHF. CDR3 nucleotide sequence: TGTGCCAGCAGTTACGATCGGTATAATTCACCCCTCCACTTT.

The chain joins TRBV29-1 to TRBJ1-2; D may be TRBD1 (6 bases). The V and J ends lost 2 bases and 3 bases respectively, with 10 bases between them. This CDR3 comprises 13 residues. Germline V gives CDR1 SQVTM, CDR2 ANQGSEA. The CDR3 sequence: CSVESGVHYGYTF. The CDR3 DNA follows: TGCAGCGTTGAATCAGGGGTCCACTATGGCTACACCTTC. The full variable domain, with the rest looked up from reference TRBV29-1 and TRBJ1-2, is SAVISQKPSRDICQRGTSLTIQCQVDSQVTMMFWYRQQPGQSLTLIATANQGSEATYESGFVIDKFPISRPNLTFSTLTVSNMSPEDSSIYLCSVESGVHYGYTFGSGTRLTVV.

CDR3 in DNA: TGTGCCAGCAGCCCAGGGAACCTAGGCCAATCACCCCTCCACTTT. This translates into CASSPGNLGQSPLHF. This sequence joins TRBV7-9 and TRBJ1-6, with D maybe TRBD1 (5 bases). The germline V gene encodes CDR1 SEHNR and CDR2 FQNEAQ (reference sequence). This CDR3 region has 15 residues. The V end lost 5 bases, the J end lost 10 bases, and 18 bases lay between the germline ends.

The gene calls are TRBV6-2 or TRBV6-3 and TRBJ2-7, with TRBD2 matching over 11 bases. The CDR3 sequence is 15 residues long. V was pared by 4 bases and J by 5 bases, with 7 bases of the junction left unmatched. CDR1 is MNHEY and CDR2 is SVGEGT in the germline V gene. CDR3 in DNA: TGTGCCAGCAGTTCCAAGGGACTAGCGGCCCACGAGCAGTACTTC. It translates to CASSSKGLAAHEQYF.